Described below is a single TCR beta chain sequence and its context. Its cognate antigen is unknown. This entry comes from a study of cytomegalovirus exposure and HLA in healthy donors. It was with 60 Vbeta and 13 Jbeta primers that the PCR ran. Only in-frame clones appear in the TCRdb table, and some are missing; sequencing was by immunoSEQ multiplex PCR. The sample has under 200,000 clones; 79% are singletons. Per germline, CDR1 SQVTM and CDR2 ANQGSEA. Trimming stripped 6 bases from V and 5 bases from J, with 13 bases between. This CDR3 spans 12 amino acids. Findings of the study overall: Among the CMV-associated chains, three were confirmed in vitro as specific for CMV antigens. Trimming of TCR beta V- and J-genes showed a link, identified in a later analysis, to a missense DCLRE1C variant. Rare TCR sequences predominated, though certain public TCRs were found in many donors. Later examination showed HLA-associated TCR beta chains had greater clonal expansion than equally common others.

The clonotype originates from a man between 40 and 49 years old in good health and CMV-seronegative. Material: PBMCs. The V gene is TRBV29-1, the J gene TRBJ2-5; D unresolved. Here the CDR3 reads CSVRNPRETQYF. DNA for the CDR3: TGCAGCGTCCGAAACCCTAGGGAGACCCAGTACTTC.